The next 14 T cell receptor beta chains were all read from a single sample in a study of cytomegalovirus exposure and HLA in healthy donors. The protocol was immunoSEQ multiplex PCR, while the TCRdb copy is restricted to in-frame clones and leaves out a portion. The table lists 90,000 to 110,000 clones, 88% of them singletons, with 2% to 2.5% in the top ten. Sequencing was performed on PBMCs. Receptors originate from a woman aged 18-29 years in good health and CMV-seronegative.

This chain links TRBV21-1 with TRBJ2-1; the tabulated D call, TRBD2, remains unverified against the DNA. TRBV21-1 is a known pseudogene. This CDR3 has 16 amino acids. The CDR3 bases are TGTGCCAGCAGCCCCCTAAGGCGGATGAGGGACAATGAGCAGTTCTTC. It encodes CASSPLRRMRDNEQFF.

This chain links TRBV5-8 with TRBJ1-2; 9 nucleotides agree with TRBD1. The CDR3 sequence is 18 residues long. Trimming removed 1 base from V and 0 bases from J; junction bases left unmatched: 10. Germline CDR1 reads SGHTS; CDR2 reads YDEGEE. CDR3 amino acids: CASSLTGTGYKSNYGYTF. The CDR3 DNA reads TGTGCCAGCAGCTTGACAGGGACAGGGTACAAATCTAACTATGGCTACACCTTC.

This CDR3 is CAWSVGFGTGLSKAFF. The DNA of the CDR3 is TGTGCCTGGAGTGTAGGATTTGGGACAGGTCTATCTAAAGCTTTCTTT. The J gene is TRBJ1-1, the V gene TRBV30; TRBD1 agrees at 8 bases. V shed 0 bases and J 9 bases; nucleotides not matched to a gene: 15. This CDR3 spans 16 amino acids. The germline CDR1 and CDR2 sequences are GTSNPN and SVGIG (reference sequence).

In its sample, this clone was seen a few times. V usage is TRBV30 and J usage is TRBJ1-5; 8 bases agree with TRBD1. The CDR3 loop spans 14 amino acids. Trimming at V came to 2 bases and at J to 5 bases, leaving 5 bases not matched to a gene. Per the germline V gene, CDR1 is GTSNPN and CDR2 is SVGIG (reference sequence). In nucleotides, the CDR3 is TGTGCCTGGAGTTGGGGACAGGCCCATCAGCCCCAGCATTTT. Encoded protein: CAWSWGQAHQPQHF. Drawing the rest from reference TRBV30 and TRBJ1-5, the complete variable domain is SQTIHQWPATLVQPVGSPLSLECTVEGTSNPNLYWYRQAAGRGLQLLFYSVGIGQISSEVPQNLSASRPQDRQFILSSKKLLLSDSGFYLCAWSWGQAHQPQHFGDGTRLSIL.

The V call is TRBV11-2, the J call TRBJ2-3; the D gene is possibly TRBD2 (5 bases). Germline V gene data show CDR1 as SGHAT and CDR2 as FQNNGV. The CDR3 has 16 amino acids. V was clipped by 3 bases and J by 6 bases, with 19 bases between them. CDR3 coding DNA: TGTGCCAGCAGCTTTGCCCCCCCCACTAGAGGTGATACGCAGTATTTT. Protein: CASSFAPPTRGDTQYF.

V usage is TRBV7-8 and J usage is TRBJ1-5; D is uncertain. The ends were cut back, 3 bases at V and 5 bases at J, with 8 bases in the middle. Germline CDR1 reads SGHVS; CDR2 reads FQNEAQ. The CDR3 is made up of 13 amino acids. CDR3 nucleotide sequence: TGTGCCAGCAGCTTTGAGCCCCATCAGCCCCAGCATTTT. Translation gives CASSFEPHQPQHF.

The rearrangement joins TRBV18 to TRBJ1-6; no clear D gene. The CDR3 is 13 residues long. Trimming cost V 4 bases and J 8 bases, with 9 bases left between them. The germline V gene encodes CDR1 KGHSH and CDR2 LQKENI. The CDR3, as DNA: TGTGCCAGCTCACGAGAGAGTGATTCACCCCTCCACTTT. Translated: CASSRESDSPLHF.

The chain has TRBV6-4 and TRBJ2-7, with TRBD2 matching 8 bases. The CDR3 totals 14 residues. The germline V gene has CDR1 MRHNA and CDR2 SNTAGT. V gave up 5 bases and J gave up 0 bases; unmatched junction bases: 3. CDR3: CASSPGTSSYEQYF. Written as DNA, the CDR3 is TGTGCCAGCAGTCCCGGGACTAGCTCCTACGAGCAGTACTTC.

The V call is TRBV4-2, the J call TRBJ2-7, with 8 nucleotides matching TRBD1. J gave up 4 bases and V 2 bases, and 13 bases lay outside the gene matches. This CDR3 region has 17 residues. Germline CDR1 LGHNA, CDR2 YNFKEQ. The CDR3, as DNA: TGTGCCAGCAGCCAACCCCCCCGGACAGGGATGGATTACGAGCAGTACTTC. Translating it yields CASSQPPRTGMDYEQYF.

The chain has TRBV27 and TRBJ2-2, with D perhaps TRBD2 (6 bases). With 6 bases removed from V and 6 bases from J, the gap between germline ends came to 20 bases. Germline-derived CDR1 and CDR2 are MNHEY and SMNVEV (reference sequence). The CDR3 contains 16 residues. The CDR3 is CASSLNSGLPSGELFF. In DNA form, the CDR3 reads TGTGCCAGCAGCCTGAATTCGGGACTCCCGTCCGGGGAGCTGTTTTTT.

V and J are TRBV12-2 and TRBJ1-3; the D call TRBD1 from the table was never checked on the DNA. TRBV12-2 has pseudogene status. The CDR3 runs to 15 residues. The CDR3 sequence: CASRADRSIGNTIYF. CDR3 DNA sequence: TGTGCAAGTCGAGCTGACAGGAGCATTGGAAACACCATATATTTT.

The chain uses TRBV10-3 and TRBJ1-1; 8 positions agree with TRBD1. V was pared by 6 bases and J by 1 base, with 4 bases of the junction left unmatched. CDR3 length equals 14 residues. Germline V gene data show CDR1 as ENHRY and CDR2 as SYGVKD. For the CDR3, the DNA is TGTGCCATCAGAACGACAGGGGCGAACACTGAAGCTTTCTTT. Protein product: CAIRTTGANTEAFF.

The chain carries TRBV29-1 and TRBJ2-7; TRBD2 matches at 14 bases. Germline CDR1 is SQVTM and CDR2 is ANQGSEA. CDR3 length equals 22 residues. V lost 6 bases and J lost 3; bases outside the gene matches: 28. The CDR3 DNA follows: TGCAGCGTCTTGAAATTAAGCATGCCCGGGACTAGCGGGGGCCGTTTTTTCTACGAGCAGTACTTC. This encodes CSVLKLSMPGTSGGRFFYEQYF.

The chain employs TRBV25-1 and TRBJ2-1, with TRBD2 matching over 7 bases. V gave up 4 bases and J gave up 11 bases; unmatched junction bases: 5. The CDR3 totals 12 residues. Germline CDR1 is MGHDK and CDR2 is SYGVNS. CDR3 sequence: CASSGRTSQQFF. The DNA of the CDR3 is TGTGCCAGCAGTGGACGGACTAGTCAGCAGTTCTTC. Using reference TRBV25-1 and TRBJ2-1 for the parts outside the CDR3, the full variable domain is EADIYQTPRYLVIGTGKKITLECSQTMGHDKMYWYQQDPGMELHLIHYSYGVNSTEKGDLSSESTVSRIRTEHFPLTLESARPSHTSQYLCASSGRTSQQFFGPGTRLTVL.